This entry is about one TCR beta chain. These data belong to a study of blood T cells in healthy people across ages. Healthy individuals of Caucasian origin from Russia, aged about 6 to 100, served as donors. Per sample, extraction of total RNA gave at least 6 micrograms in every case. CDR1 is DFQATT, CDR2 SNEGSKA, per germline (reference sequence). With 5 bases removed from V and 3 bases from J, the gap between germline ends came to 12 bases. The CDR3 runs 13 residues. The second PCR ran about 6 to 12 cycles with a sample-barcoded 5' primer and J-beta primers. TCRdb passed the 5' RACE reads through MiXCR, listing each CDR3 protein once. The profile shows about 640,000 distinct CDR3 sequences, about 30% of them singletons.

The sequence derives from a woman over 75 in good health. The chain employs TRBV20-1 and TRBJ2-3; maybe TRBD2 (5 bases). Specimen: blood. CDR3 sequence (DNA): TGCAGTGCTCCTGGACTCGGGACAGATACGCAGTATTTT. It translates to CSAPGLGTDTQYF.